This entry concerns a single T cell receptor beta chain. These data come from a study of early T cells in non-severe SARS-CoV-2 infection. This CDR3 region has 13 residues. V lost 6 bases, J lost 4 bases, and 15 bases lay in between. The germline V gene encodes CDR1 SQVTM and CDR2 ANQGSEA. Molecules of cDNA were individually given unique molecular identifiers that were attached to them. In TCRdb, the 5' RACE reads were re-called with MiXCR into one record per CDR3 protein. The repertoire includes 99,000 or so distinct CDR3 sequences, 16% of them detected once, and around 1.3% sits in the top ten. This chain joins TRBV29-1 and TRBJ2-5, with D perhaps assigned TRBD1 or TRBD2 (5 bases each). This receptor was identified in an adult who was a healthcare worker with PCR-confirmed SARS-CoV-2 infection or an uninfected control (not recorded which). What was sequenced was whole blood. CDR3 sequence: CSVLRGLGETQYF. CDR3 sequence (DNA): TGCAGCGTCCTGAGGGGATTGGGAGAGACCCAGTACTTC. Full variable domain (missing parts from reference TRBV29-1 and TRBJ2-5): SAVISQKPSRDICQRGTSLTIQCQVDSQVTMMFWYRQQPGQSLTLIATANQGSEATYESGFVIDKFPISRPNLTFSTLTVSNMSPEDSSIYLCSVLRGLGETQYFGPGTRLLVL.